This T cell receptor (beta chain) was identified in a study of T cell repertoires in cytomegalovirus infection. Study details: Matching HLA type, along with CMV infection, was indicated by public TCR beta signatures.

From germline, CDR1 is SGHTA and CDR2 FQGTGA. Trimming took 1 base from V and 0 from J, leaving 9 bases between them. The CDR3 runs to 16 residues. Each CDR3 protein is one row after TCRdb ran MiXCR on the reads. Of 150,000 to 200,000 distinct CDR3 sequences detected, approximately 15% appear once; the ten largest clones hold 27%. A note on this clonotype: The antigen remains undetermined.

Study outcomes and limitations: Carriers of CMV plus the relevant HLA were identified by cumulative public TCR beta family frequency. What dominated the ex vivo response were HLA-C-restricted CMV-specific TCR beta clonotypes.

Sequencing input: PBMCs. This sequence was found in a human donor in good health (CMV status not recorded). Some clones in this sample may be carry-over from other donors' samples. The chain joins TRBV7-3 to TRBJ2-2; D gene unclear. Here the CDR3 reads CASSLNPGTNTGELFF. The DNA of the CDR3 is TGTGCCAGCAGCTTAAATCCGGGCACGAACACCGGGGAGCTGTTTTTT.